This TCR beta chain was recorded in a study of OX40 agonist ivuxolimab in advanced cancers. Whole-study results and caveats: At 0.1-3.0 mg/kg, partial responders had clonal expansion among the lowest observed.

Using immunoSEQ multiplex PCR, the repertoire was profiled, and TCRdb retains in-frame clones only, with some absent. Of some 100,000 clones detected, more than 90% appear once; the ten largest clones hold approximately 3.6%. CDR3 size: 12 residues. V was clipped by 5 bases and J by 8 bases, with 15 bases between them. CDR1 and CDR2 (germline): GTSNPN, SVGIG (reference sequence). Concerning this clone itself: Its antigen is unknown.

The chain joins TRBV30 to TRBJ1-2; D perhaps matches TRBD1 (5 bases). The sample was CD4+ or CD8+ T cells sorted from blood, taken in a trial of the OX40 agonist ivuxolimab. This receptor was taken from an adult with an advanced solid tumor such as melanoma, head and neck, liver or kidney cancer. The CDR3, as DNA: TGTGCCTGGCGTCTACCTGGGGGGGGCTACACCTTC. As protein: CAWRLPGGGYTF. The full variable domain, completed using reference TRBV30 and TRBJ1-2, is SQTIHQWPATLVQPVGSPLSLECTVEGTSNPNLYWYRQAAGRGLQLLFYSVGIGQISSEVPQNLSASRPQDRQFILSSKKLLLSDSGFYLCAWRLPGGGYTFGSGTRLTVV.